These T cell receptor beta chains were read from a single sample in a study of beta chain features in type 1 diabetes. Profiling relied on immunoSEQ multiplex PCR, and the TCRdb table lists in-frame clones only, not all of them. The sample has more than 150,000 clones, roughly 9% seen once. The sequencing input was central memory CD4+ T cells from blood. Receptors were obtained from a woman younger than 30 in good health. CDR3s leave out the opening cysteine and the closing phenylalanine or tryptophan. Each record gives: D gene, V gene, CDR3 protein. The D gene is left open where the match is weak.

TRBD1,TRBV18,ASSLQGQGNQPQH
NA,TRBV5-1,ASSFGTLEQY
TRBD1,TRBV10-3,AIGGQGSYEQY
TRBD1,TRBV11-2,ASSLVGTGGGETQY
TRBD1,TRBV29-1,SGGTGVTGELF
TRBD1,TRBV10-3,AISGTGSTDTQY
TRBD2,TRBV5-1,ASSLGLAGGDTQY
TRBD2,TRBV4-3,ASSQDRGGGGKDTQY
NA,TRBV4-1,ASSQDLSYEQY
TRBD1,TRBV6-5,ASSYTPGTGYEKLF
TRBD1,TRBV5-4,ASSRQGGITEAF
NA,TRBV6-6,ASRGALEYEQY
NA,TRBV27,ASSPYGGGYGYT
NA,TRBV23-1,ASSQGALFSGANVLT
TRBD2,TRBV4-2,ASSQDPSGGYNEQF
TRBD1,TRBV29-1,SAATGGRDQPQH
TRBD1,TRBV6-6,ASRPTGINYGYT
TRBD2,TRBV11-3,ASSLSGGAADTQY
NA,TRBV28,ASRTTTTLGDTQY
TRBD1,TRBV7-9,ASSWDSLDYEQY
NA,TRBV6-6,ASRGHETPGELF
TRBD2,TRBV4-1,ASSRERTSTEQY
NA,TRBV4-2,ASSQDPGGAQPQH
TRBD1,TRBV6-5,ASSYEDRAGGGYT
TRBD1,TRBV6-1,ASRHTDRGNTEAF
NA,TRBV30,AWNSAGFGEKLF
TRBD2,TRBV18,ASSQASGSTNEQF
NA,TRBV19,ASSSKPGAGYGYT
NA,TRBV2,ASSRRGASGNTIY
TRBD1,TRBV18,ASSPFGTGHKGANVLT
NA,TRBV6-5,ASSSVTVSYEQY
NA,TRBV18,ASSPRLETQY
TRBD2,TRBV18,ASSFSGGGADTQY
NA,TRBV4-1,ASSQIPGQGYGYT
NA,TRBV19,ASSRRSHNEQF
TRBD1,TRBV30,ASNPGTGGLINTGELF
TRBD2,TRBV5-1,ASSLSPGLNYNEQF
TRBD2,TRBV15,ATSAGLAGSTDTQY
TRBD2,TRBV7-6,ASSPRWGGRAPETQY
TRBD1,TRBV2,ASTLGQGAVQPQH
NA,TRBV6-5,ASSPGGAEKLF
TRBD1,TRBV30,AWSPGTGGYT
TRBD2,TRBV11-1,ASSPGTSGYNEQF
NA,TRBV30,ASEGGGGYT
TRBD2,TRBV9,ASSVDVGGGAQDTQY
TRBD1,TRBV7-9,ASSFQGGNTEAF
TRBD2,TRBV15,ATSRLAGVGETQY
NA,TRBV4-1,ASSQERGNSNQPQH
TRBD2,TRBV5-1,ASSSYSGAYEQY
NA,TRBV6-5,AVRGDTDEKLF
TRBD1,TRBV7-2,ASSRTGMNTEAF
TRBD1,TRBV18,ASSLSPDRVLHEQF
TRBD1,TRBV30,AGTRDSSYNEQF
TRBD1,TRBV5-1,ASSFEGQEF
NA,TRBV6-6,ASSSEGGNQPQH
NA,TRBV18,ASSSDFQETQY
NA,TRBV20-1,SARGGEAHF
NA,TRBV1,TSSPDEKLF
TRBD2,TRBV6-6,ASSSALAGSADTQY
TRBD2,TRBV5-1,ASSASGGPYNEQF